The present T cell receptor (beta chain) was sequenced within a study of T cell responses to AZD1222 COVID-19 vaccine. Sequencing was performed with immunoSEQ multiplex PCR; in TCRdb, only in-frame clones are kept and a portion is missing. Here the sample spans about 140,000 clones, roughly 91% being singletons. V was pared by 4 bases and J by 0 bases, with 13 bases between. Looked up from germline, CDR1 is SGHTS and CDR2 is YDEGEE. There are 16 residues in the CDR3. This receptor was obtained from an adult who received the AZD1222 COVID-19 vaccine. Specimen: peripheral blood, collected 28 days after the second AZD1222 dose. The chain couples TRBV5-8 to TRBJ2-2, with a weak D call TRBD1 (6 bases). The CDR3 bases are TGTGCCAGCAGCCCTCCGGCAGGGGCGAACACCGGGGAGCTGTTTTTT. Its protein is CASSPPAGANTGELFF.